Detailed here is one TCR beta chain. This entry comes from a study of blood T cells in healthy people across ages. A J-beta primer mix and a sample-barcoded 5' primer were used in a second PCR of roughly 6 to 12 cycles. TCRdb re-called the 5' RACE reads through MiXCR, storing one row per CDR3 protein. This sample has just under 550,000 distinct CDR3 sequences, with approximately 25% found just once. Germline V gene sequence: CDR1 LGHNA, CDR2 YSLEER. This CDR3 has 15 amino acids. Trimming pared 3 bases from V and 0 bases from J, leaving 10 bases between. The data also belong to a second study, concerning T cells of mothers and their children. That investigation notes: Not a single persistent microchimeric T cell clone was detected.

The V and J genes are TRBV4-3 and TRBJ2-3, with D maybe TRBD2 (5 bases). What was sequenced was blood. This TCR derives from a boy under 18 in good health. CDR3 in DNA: TGCGCCAGCAGCCACATAGGCGGGAGCACAGATACGCAGTATTTT. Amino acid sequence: CASSHIGGSTDTQYF.